The 4 T cell receptor beta chains below all came from one sample that was sequenced in a study of sequential checkpoint blockade in melanoma. Sequenced by immunoSEQ multiplex PCR; TCRdb stores in-frame clones only, minus some. The sample contains about 17,000 clones, about two thirds of which appear only once. Treatment: randomized to nivolumab then ipilimumab (arm A) or the reverse (arm B). Here the sequenced sample was CD8+ T cells sorted from blood (inferred from file names), taken from a patient given nivolumab and ipilimumab in sequence. These receptors all come from a human donor with melanoma.

This clone was recorded once. The J gene is TRBJ2-5, the V gene TRBV15; 7 bases map to TRBD2. V was clipped by 0 bases and J by 3 bases; unmatched bases: 13. Germline V CDR1 and CDR2: LNHNV, YYDKDF (reference sequence). The CDR3 loop spans 18 amino acids. The CDR3 DNA is TGTGCCACCAGCAGAGAGATGGGGGGGGGACCTCCCGAAGAGACCCAGTACTTC. It specifies CATSREMGGGPPEETQYF.

V is TRBV11-2 and J is TRBJ1-1, with D possibly TRBD1 on 5 matching bases. This CDR3 spans 17 amino acids. Trimming took 2 bases from V and 9 from J, leaving 25 bases between them. Germline assignment: CDR1 SGHAT and CDR2 FQNNGV. The CDR3 DNA reads as TGTGCCAGCAGCTTATCTCTTGGAACCGACAGCCTGGGAAAAGCTTTCTTT. Protein product: CASSLSLGTDSLGKAFF.

Regarding this clone: Germline and junction disagree at one end, which may indicate a read error. The V and J genes are TRBV7-9 and TRBJ1-1; perhaps TRBD1 as D (5 bases). Germline CDR1 SEHNR, CDR2 FQNEAQ (reference sequence). This CDR3 region has 14 residues. Written as DNA, the CDR3 is TGTGCCAGCAGCCCCAGGGCACAGAACCCTGAAGCTTTCTTT. Its protein product is CASSPRAQNPEAFF.

This clone was recorded many times. CDR3 in amino acids: CASSFLFLQGDHEKLFF. The DNA for the CDR3 is TGCGCCAGCAGCTTCCTGTTCTTACAGGGGGACCATGAAAAACTGTTTTTT. The chain combines TRBV5-1 with TRBJ1-4; 8 nucleotides match TRBD1. This CDR3 is built from 17 residues. The germline CDR1 and CDR2 sequences are SGHRS and YFSETQ. Trimming cost V 2 bases and J 6 bases; bases outside gene matches: 12.